A single sample gave rise to the 27 T cell receptor beta chains below, sequenced in a study of beta chain features in type 1 diabetes. Expressed TCRB transcripts got sequenced, as all isolated RNA was reverse transcribed. Method: immunoSEQ multiplex PCR; TCRdb's copy keeps in-frame clones and lacks some. This sample has about 140,000 clones, with 6.9% found just once. The specimen was central memory CD4+ T cells from blood. The receptor source for this set is a woman in her 30s in good health.

This clone was observed a handful of times. The CDR3 bases are TGCAGTGCCCGCAGGGACTACGAGCAGTACTTC. Its translation is CSARRDYEQYF. The chain joins TRBV20-1 to TRBJ2-7; TRBD1 might be the D (5 bases). Germline V gene lookup returns CDR1 DFQATT and CDR2 SNEGSKA (reference sequence). Deletions cut 6 bases from V and 3 bases from J, with 9 bases between. This CDR3 has 11 amino acids.

The genes are TRBV5-1 and TRBJ2-2, with D unresolved. CDR1 is SGHRS, CDR2 YFSETQ, per germline. Trimming left V 4 bases short and J 0 bases short, with 10 bases between. The CDR3 loop spans 15 amino acids. CDR3 bases: TGCGCCAGCAGCGAGTTACGCGCGAACACCGGGGAGCTGTTTTTT. The encoded protein is CASSELRANTGELFF.

The sample holds many counts of this clone. The gene calls are TRBV7-2 and TRBJ2-5; perhaps TRBD2 as D (5 bases). The CDR3 extends over 16 amino acids. V gave up 2 bases and J gave up 4 bases, with 17 bases separating them. CDR1 is SGHTA, CDR2 FQGNSA, per germline. For the CDR3, the DNA is TGTGCCAGCAGCTTAACCCTGGTGAGGGCAGGAGAGACCCAGTACTTC. Encoded protein: CASSLTLVRAGETQYF.

V is TRBV29-1 and J is TRBJ2-5; 10 bases match TRBD2. This CDR3 comprises 16 residues. J was trimmed by 4 bases and V by 0 bases; bases with no gene match: 8. From germline, CDR1 is SQVTM and CDR2 ANQGSEA. CDR3 sequence: CSVEEDTSGMSETQYF. The CDR3, as DNA: TGCAGCGTTGAAGAGGATACTAGCGGGATGTCAGAGACCCAGTACTTC.

This clone was recorded a few times. V gene TRBV18 combines with J gene TRBJ1-2; a weak D match, TRBD1 (5 bases). V shed 6 bases and J shed 6 bases, with 14 bases lying between them. This CDR3 has 13 residues. The germline V gene encodes CDR1 KGHSH and CDR2 LQKENI. The CDR3 is CASSLNPGDGYTF. In DNA, the CDR3 is TGTGCCAGCTCGCTTAATCCGGGGGATGGCTACACCTTC.

This clone was seen many times. This chain uses TRBV18 with TRBJ2-1, with D possibly being TRBD2 (6 bases). Germline assignment: CDR1 KGHSH and CDR2 LQKENI. The CDR3 is 13 amino acids. Trimming pared 3 bases from V and 12 bases from J, leaving 15 bases between. The CDR3: CASSPPPRGPQFF. For the CDR3, the DNA is TGTGCCAGCTCACCGCCCCCGCGGGGTCCGCAGTTCTTC. The full variable domain, with the rest looked up from reference TRBV18 and TRBJ2-1, is NAGVMQNPRHLVRRRGQEARLRCSPMKGHSHVYWYRQLPEEGLKFMVYLQKENIIDESGMPKERFSAEFPKEGPSILRIQQVVRGDSAAYFCASSPPPRGPQFFGPGTRLTVL.

This clone was seen a handful of times. Additional DNA sequences in this sample encode the identical CDR3. The chain links TRBV30 to TRBJ2-1; 7 bases line up with TRBD1. CDR1 is GTSNPN, CDR2 SVGIG, per germline (reference sequence). The CDR3 is 14 residues long. Germline trimming cut 0 bases from V and 2 bases from J; bases unmatched to any gene: 1. The CDR3 protein is CAWSVGTAYNEQFF. The CDR3 nucleotides are TGTGCCTGGAGTGTCGGGACAGCCTACAATGAGCAGTTCTTC.

With regard to this clone: Other DNA sequences from this sample encode an identical CDR3 as well. The rearrangement joins TRBV9 to TRBJ2-6; TRBD2 might be the D (6 bases). The ends were cut back, 0 bases at V and 0 bases at J, with 7 bases in the middle. The CDR3 runs to 16 residues. CDR1 is SGDLS, CDR2 YYNGEE, per germline. The CDR3 DNA sequence: TGTGCCAGCAGCGTAGGGGGGGTCTCTGGGGCCAACGTCCTGACTTTC. The encoded protein is CASSVGGVSGANVLTF.

This clone came up a few times. The rearrangement uses TRBV27 and TRBJ2-5, with D tentatively TRBD1 (6 bases). The length of the CDR3 is 15 residues. V lost 3 bases and J lost 5, with 16 bases in between. Germline V gene lookup returns CDR1 MNHEY and CDR2 SMNVEV (reference sequence). CDR3 DNA sequence: TGTGCCAGCAGTTTGAGTAGGGGGTTACTGGAGACCCAGTACTTC. This encodes CASSLSRGLLETQYF.

This clone was counted at least ten times. V gene TRBV7-9 combines with J gene TRBJ2-3; D unclear. The V gene lost 0 bases and the J gene lost 6 bases, with 4 bases spanning the gap. Germline lookup yields CDR1 SEHNR and CDR2 FQNEAQ (reference sequence). The CDR3 length is 12 residues. The CDR3 loop is CASSLARDTQYF. DNA of the CDR3: TGTGCCAGCAGCTTAGCGCGCGATACGCAGTATTTT.

This clone came up a few times. An end of the junction does not agree with germline; a read error may underlie this. The chain carries TRBV7-7 and TRBJ2-2, with 8 bases fitting TRBD2. Germline CDR1 SSHAT, CDR2 FNYEAQ (reference sequence). The CDR3 is 15 residues long. CDR3 sequence (DNA): TGTGCTAGCAGCCGAAGCGGGAGTAGCGCCGGGGAGCTGTTTTTT. Translated: CASSRSGSSAGELFF.

The CDR3 nucleotides are TGTGCCAGCAGTGAAATGACAGGGAACCAGCCCCAGCATTTT. Its translation: CASSEMTGNQPQHF. The rearrangement links TRBV2 to TRBJ1-5; 7 nucleotides agree with TRBD1. Losses at the gene ends were 2 bases for V and 7 bases for J; bases not matched to a gene: 5. CDR3 length: 14 amino acids. Germline-derived CDR1 and CDR2 are SNHLY and FYNNEI.

This clone has just a few counts. The rearrangement uses TRBV6-5 and TRBJ2-1, with 10 bases lining up with TRBD1. This CDR3 has 16 residues. Trimming at V came to 4 bases and at J to 4 bases, leaving 7 bases not matched to a gene. The germline V gene has CDR1 MNHEY and CDR2 SVGAGI. In nucleotides, the CDR3 is TGTGCCAGCAGTTCCGGGGACAGGGGCTCGTACAATGAGCAGTTCTTC. Translation: CASSSGDRGSYNEQFF.

This clone has just a few counts. This chain links TRBV18 with TRBJ2-7; tentatively, D is TRBD1 (6 bases). The germline V and J ends were trimmed by 2 bases and 3 bases, with 11 bases remaining between them. This CDR3 is 14 amino acids long. Germline values: CDR1 KGHSH, CDR2 LQKENI. The CDR3 loop is CASSPMNRDYEQYF. The DNA for the CDR3 is TGTGCCAGCTCACCAATGAACAGGGACTACGAGCAGTACTTC.

This clone was observed a handful of times. V and J are TRBV7-2 and TRBJ2-5; 9 nucleotides align to TRBD2. The CDR3 consists of 15 residues. J gave up 4 bases and V 5 bases, and 8 bases lay outside the gene matches. Germline CDR1 and CDR2: SGHTA and FQGNSA. DNA for the CDR3: TGTGCCAGCAGCCTTGGCGGGAGGGCCAGAGAGACCCAGTACTTC. Translating gives CASSLGGRARETQYF.

This clone was recorded a few times. This chain connects TRBV5-4 to TRBJ1-2; the D is unclear. CDR1 is SGHNT and CDR2 is YYREEE in the germline V gene (reference sequence). The germline V and J ends were trimmed by 1 base and 4 bases, with 8 bases remaining between them. The CDR3 contains 13 residues. The CDR3 sequence: CASSLKSRYGYTF. The CDR3 coding sequence is TGTGCCAGCAGCTTGAAATCCCGCTATGGCTACACCTTC.

In its sample, this clone was seen a few times. The chain recombines TRBV5-1 with TRBJ1-5, with TRBD1 matching over 9 bases. CDR3 size: 15 residues. Germline loops: CDR1 SGHRS, CDR2 YFSETQ. V lost 4 bases to trimming and J lost 5 bases; unmatched junction nucleotides: 7. The CDR3 nucleotides are TGCGCCAGCAGCGCAGACAGGGGGGAGGATCAGCCCCAGCATTTT. It encodes CASSADRGEDQPQHF.

This sequence joins TRBV30 and TRBJ1-5, with 8 bases that match TRBD1. CDR3 size: 13 residues. Germline loops: CDR1 GTSNPN, CDR2 SVGIG (reference sequence). With V trimmed by 7 bases and J by 5 bases, 7 bases remained unmatched. Here the CDR3 reads CAFGQGDDQPQHF. The CDR3 DNA reads TGTGCCTTCGGACAGGGCGACGATCAGCCCCAGCATTTT.

This chain uses TRBV28 with TRBJ2-7, with 10 bases fitting TRBD1. This CDR3 has 16 amino acids. With 5 bases clipped from V and 2 bases from J, the junction kept 9 bases outside the gene matches. Germline CDR1 MDHEN, CDR2 SYDVKM. CDR3: CASSLLPGTGAYEQYF. In DNA, the CDR3 is TGTGCCAGCAGTCTACTCCCCGGGACAGGGGCCTACGAGCAGTACTTC.

This clone has more than one count but fewer than ten. The chain couples TRBV7-8 to TRBJ2-7, with 8 nucleotides matching TRBD1. Per germline, CDR1 SGHVS and CDR2 FQNEAQ. J was trimmed by 5 bases and V by 4 bases; bases with no gene match: 7. The CDR3 consists of 14 residues. The CDR3 DNA follows: TGTGCCAGCAGCTCCAGACAGGGGCGAAACGAGCAGTACTTC. This encodes CASSSRQGRNEQYF.

This clone showed up just a few times. The genes are TRBV6-5 and TRBJ1-1; D is ambiguous. CDR3 length: 16 amino acids. Germline CDR1 is MNHEY and CDR2 is SVGAGI. Trimming took 4 bases from V and 3 from J, leaving 18 bases between them. The CDR3: CASSLSRWTTYTEAFF. The DNA of the CDR3 is TGTGCCAGCAGTTTATCGAGGTGGACTACCTACACTGAAGCTTTCTTT.

V and J are TRBV25-1 and TRBJ2-7; D might be TRBD2 (5 bases). The V and J ends lost 0 bases and 10 bases respectively, with 13 bases between them. This CDR3 has 13 residues. Looked up from germline, CDR1 is MGHDK and CDR2 is SYGVNS. CDR3 loop: CASSEYVGSRQYF. DNA for the CDR3: TGTGCCAGCAGTGAATATGTAGGGAGCAGACAGTACTTC.

This clone was observed at least ten times. This chain uses TRBV19 with TRBJ2-3; the D is unclear. The germline gives CDR1 LNHDA, CDR2 SQIVND (reference sequence). The CDR3 spans 14 residues. The germline V and J ends were trimmed by 7 bases and 6 bases, with 17 bases remaining between them. The CDR3, as DNA: TGTGCCAGTAACCGGCAGGCTCATGGGGATACGCAGTATTTT. Amino acid sequence: CASNRQAHGDTQYF.

The chain carries TRBV5-5 and TRBJ2-7; D perhaps matches TRBD1 (5 bases). The V end was cut by 5 bases, the J end by 3 bases, with 18 bases between. The germline V gene encodes CDR1 SGHKS and CDR2 YYEKEE (reference sequence). This CDR3 region has 15 residues. DNA for the CDR3: TGTGCCAGCAGATCACAGGTCGACCCCCTCTACGAGCAGTACTTC. This codes for CASRSQVDPLYEQYF.

The genes are TRBV7-3 and TRBJ2-1, with 8 bases identical to TRBD1. Germline-derived CDR1 and CDR2 are SGHTA and FQGTGA. V gave up 2 bases and J gave up 8 bases; unmatched junction bases: 5. This CDR3 has 14 residues. CDR3 DNA: TGTGCCAGCAGCTTAGGGCAGGGGGCATATGAGCAGTTCTTC. It yields the protein CASSLGQGAYEQFF. Full variable domain (missing parts from reference TRBV7-3 and TRBJ2-1): GAGVSQTPSNKVTEKGKYVELRCDPISGHTALYWYRQSLGQGPEFLIYFQGTGAADDSGLPNDRFFAVRPEGSVSTLKIQRTERGDSAVYLCASSLGQGAYEQFFGPGTRLTVL.

This clone has only a few counts. The rearrangement joins TRBV5-1 to TRBJ1-1; possibly TRBD1 for D (5 bases). V lost 5 bases and J 11 bases, leaving 16 bases between the germline ends. CDR1 is SGHRS, CDR2 YFSETQ, per germline. This CDR3 has 12 residues. Here the CDR3 reads CASSTGDSLAFF. CDR3 nucleotide sequence: TGCGCCAGCAGTACGGGGGACTCACTCGCTTTCTTT.

The CDR3 reads CASTRGYEKLFF. CDR3 coding DNA: TGTGCCAGCACCAGGGGATACGAAAAACTGTTTTTT. The rearrangement joins TRBV6-1 to TRBJ1-4, with a weak D call TRBD1 (6 bases). The germline CDR1 and CDR2 sequences are MNHNS and SASEGT. V was cut by 7 bases and J by 8 bases, with 11 bases left in between. The CDR3 runs to 12 residues.